The rows below give T cell receptor beta chains drawn from one sample of a study of shared clonotypes between healthy human individuals. Measured with immunoSEQ multiplex PCR; TCRdb has only the in-frame clones, and not every one. Among under 600,000 clones listed, around 79% were seen once. Specimen: PBMCs. The receptors derive from a woman aged 40 to 50 in good health. Some clones in this sample may be carry-over from other donors' samples. Both conserved end residues are part of each CDR3. Each record gives: CDR3 protein, CDR3 DNA, D gene, V gene, clone size, J gene. D genes are given only for firm matches. Clone size is stated in some rows and not others, as once, few, many or a class when expanded.

CDR3: CASSIGRVVQNIQYF
DNA: TGTGCCAGTAGTATAGGGAGGGTTGTTCAAAACATTCAGTACTTC
D: NA
V: TRBV19
size: NA
J: TRBJ2-4

CDR3: CASSPTPTVQPQHF
DNA: TGTGCCAGCAGCCCCACCCCGACGGTTCAGCCCCAGCATTTT
D: NA
V: TRBV6-5
size: NA
J: TRBJ1-5

CDR3: CATSREKGGFETQYF
DNA: TGTGCCACCAGCAGAGAAAAGGGGGGTTTTGAGACCCAGTACTTC
D: NA
V: TRBV15
size: few
J: TRBJ2-5

CDR3: CASSVQAINTEAFF
DNA: TGTGCCAGTAGTGTGCAGGCGATTAACACTGAAGCTTTCTTT
D: NA
V: TRBV19
size: NA
J: TRBJ1-1

CDR3: CASSSPTLTGELFF
DNA: TGCGCCAGCAGTTCACCTACACTCACCGGGGAGCTGTTTTTT
D: NA
V: TRBV5-1
size: NA
J: TRBJ2-2

CDR3: CASSLAPTNTEAFF
DNA: TGCGCCAGCAGCTTGGCCCCGACGAACACTGAAGCTTTCTTT
D: NA
V: TRBV5-1
size: NA
J: TRBJ1-1

CDR3: CAWASGGRHNEQFF
DNA: TGTGCCTGGGCCTCAGGGGGTCGGCACAATGAGCAGTTCTTC
D: TRBD1
V: TRBV30
size: many
J: TRBJ2-1

CDR3: CASSDSRDTGELFF
DNA: TGTGCCAGCAGTGACTCGAGAGACACCGGGGAGCTGTTTTTT
D: NA
V: TRBV6-4
size: many
J: TRBJ2-2

CDR3: CASSPGETQYF
DNA: TGTGCCAGTAGCCCCGGGGAGACCCAGTACTTC
D: NA
V: TRBV19
size: NA
J: TRBJ2-5

CDR3: CASSLFQGLAGGLFPGELFF
DNA: TGTGCCAGCAGTTTATTCCAGGGACTAGCGGGAGGGCTTTTCCCCGGGGAGCTGTTTTTT
D: TRBD2
V: TRBV27
size: NA
J: TRBJ2-2

CDR3: CATSRAAEYQETQYF
DNA: TGTGCCACCAGCAGAGCAGCAGAATACCAAGAGACCCAGTACTTC
D: NA
V: TRBV15
size: NA
J: TRBJ2-5

CDR3: CASSVGLESYNEQFF
DNA: TGTGCCAGCAGCGTAGGACTAGAGTCCTACAATGAGCAGTTCTTC
D: NA
V: TRBV9
size: NA
J: TRBJ2-1

CDR3: CASSQGLRSSGANVLTF
DNA: TGCGCCAGCAGCCAAGGGCTCAGGTCCTCTGGGGCCAACGTCCTGACTTTC
D: NA
V: TRBV4-1
size: NA
J: TRBJ2-6

CDR3: CASSPRQGRSYNEQFF
DNA: TGTGCCAGCAGCCCGCGACAGGGCCGCTCCTACAATGAGCAGTTCTTC
D: TRBD1
V: TRBV9
size: NA
J: TRBJ2-1

CDR3: CASRLGREPPLHF
DNA: TGTGCCAGCAGGCTCGGGCGTGAGCCACCCCTCCACTTT
D: NA
V: TRBV28
size: NA
J: TRBJ1-6

CDR3: CAWSPQAQNTEAFF
DNA: TGTGCCTGGAGTCCACAGGCCCAGAACACTGAAGCTTTCTTT
D: NA
V: TRBV30
size: NA
J: TRBJ1-1

CDR3: CASRGGTSTDTQYF
DNA: TGTGCCAGCAGGGGGGGAACTAGCACAGATACGCAGTATTTT
D: NA
V: TRBV7-9
size: NA
J: TRBJ2-3

CDR3: CASSPASGSTTGELFF
DNA: TGTGCCAGCAGTCCCGCTAGCGGGAGTACCACCGGGGAGCTGTTTTTT
D: TRBD2
V: TRBV25-1
size: NA
J: TRBJ2-2

CDR3: CASSSAGQGDNEKLFF
DNA: TGTGCCAGCAGCTCCGCTGGGCAGGGGGATAATGAAAAACTGTTTTTT
D: TRBD1
V: TRBV7-3
size: NA
J: TRBJ1-4

CDR3: CASSRDHNEKLFF
DNA: TGCGCCAGCAGCCGGGACCATAATGAAAAACTGTTTTTT
D: NA
V: TRBV10-2
size: NA
J: TRBJ1-4